The TCR beta chain described here comes from a study of blood T cell repertoires in COVID-19. Study information: Samples of COVID-19 (acute and convalescent) were obtained from the United States, Italy and Spain. T cells, B-cell-depleted T cells, or PBMCs provided the cDNA or gDNA that served as material.

In the authors' workflow: Nucleated cell counts were estimated from reference gene primer amplification. TCRdb keeps only in-frame clones here, not all; method: immunoSEQ multiplex PCR. That table furnishes V, J and clone size, whereas the DNA furnished D and trimming. The sample holds approximately 280,000 clones; roughly 85% are singletons and the top ten take 4% to 6%. This CDR3 has 17 residues. From germline, CDR1 is SEHNR and CDR2 FQNEAQ (reference sequence). The V and J ends lost 1 base and 4 bases, in that order; junction bases with no gene match: 9. Sequenced sample: peripheral blood. The origin of this receptor is a man in his forties or fifties with active or convalescent COVID-19. This chain links TRBV7-9 with TRBJ1-3; 8 nucleotides match TRBD1. For the CDR3, the DNA is TGTGCCAGCAGCTTAGAAACCGGGACAGGCAGAGGAAACACCATATATTTT. Protein: CASSLETGTGRGNTIYF. The full variable domain, its missing parts supplied by reference TRBV7-9 and TRBJ1-3, is DTGVSQNPRHKITKRGQNVTFRCDPISEHNRLYWYRQTLGQGPEFLTYFQNEAQLEKSRLLSDRFSAERPKGSFSTLEIQRTEQGDSAMYLCASSLETGTGRGNTIYFGEGSWLTVV.